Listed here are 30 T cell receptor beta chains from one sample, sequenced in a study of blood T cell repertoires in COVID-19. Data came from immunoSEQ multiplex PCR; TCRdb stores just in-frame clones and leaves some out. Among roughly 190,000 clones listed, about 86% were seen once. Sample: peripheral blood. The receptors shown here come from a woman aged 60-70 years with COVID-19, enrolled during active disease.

DNA of the CDR3: TGTGCCAGTAGTCGAACAGGGGTTGGCGGGGAGCTGTTTTTT. As protein: CASSRTGVGGELFF. The chain combines TRBV19 with TRBJ2-2, with 7 nucleotides matching TRBD1. Germline loops: CDR1 LNHDA, CDR2 SQIVND (reference sequence). This CDR3 is built from 14 residues. After removal of 5 bases from V and 7 bases from J, the junction contained 7 bases not matched to a gene.

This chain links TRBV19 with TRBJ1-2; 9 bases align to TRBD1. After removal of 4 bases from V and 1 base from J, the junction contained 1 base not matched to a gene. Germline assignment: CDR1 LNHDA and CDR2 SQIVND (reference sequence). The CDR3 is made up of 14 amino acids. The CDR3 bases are TGTGCCAGTAGTACGGGACAGGGTAACTATGGCTACACCTTC. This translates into CASSTGQGNYGYTF. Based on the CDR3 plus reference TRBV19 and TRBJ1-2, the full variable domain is DGGITQSPKYLFRKEGQNVTLSCEQNLNHDAMYWYRQDPGQGLRLIYYSQIVNDFQKGDIAEGYSVSREKKESFPLTVTSAQKNPTAFYLCASSTGQGNYGYTFGSGTRLTVV.

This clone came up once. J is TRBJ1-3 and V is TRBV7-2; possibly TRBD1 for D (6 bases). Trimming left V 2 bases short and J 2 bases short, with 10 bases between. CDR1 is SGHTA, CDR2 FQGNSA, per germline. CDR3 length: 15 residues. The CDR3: CASSLFNRAGNTIYF. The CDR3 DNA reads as TGTGCCAGCAGCTTATTCAACAGGGCTGGAAACACCATATATTTT.

The CDR3 DNA reads TGTGCCAGCAGTGACTCATCAGGGAACTATGGCTACACCTTC. It specifies CASSDSSGNYGYTF. This chain links TRBV6-4 with TRBJ1-2; D perhaps matches TRBD1 (5 bases). The CDR3 extends over 14 amino acids. Germline V lookup: CDR1 MRHNA, CDR2 SNTAGT. Trimming removed 0 bases from V and 2 bases from J, with 7 bases in between.

The CDR3 bases are TGCGCCAGCAGCCGGAGACAGGGTTGGGAAAACATTCAGTACTTC. Protein product: CASSRRQGWENIQYF. The rearrangement links TRBV4-3 to TRBJ2-4, with 7 positions matching TRBD1. The CDR3 contains 15 residues. Germline V gene sequence: CDR1 LGHNA, CDR2 YSLEER. V was clipped by 4 bases and J by 5 bases; unmatched bases: 8.

The CDR3 region has the DNA TGCGCCAGCAGCTTGGGGCAGGGGGCGATTGAGCAGTTCTTC. Its protein product is CASSLGQGAIEQFF. This chain connects TRBV5-1 to TRBJ2-1; 8 nucleotides line up with TRBD1. The CDR3 sequence is 14 residues long. Germline V lookup: CDR1 SGHRS, CDR2 YFSETQ. Trimming took 0 bases from V and 9 from J; bases not matched to a gene: 5.

The CDR3 protein is CASSLGNGEQFF. In nucleotides, the CDR3 is TGTGCCAGCAGCTTAGGTAACGGGGAGCAGTTCTTC. The chain links TRBV7-9 to TRBJ2-1; D gene uncertain. The CDR3 loop spans 12 amino acids. V was pared by 1 base and J by 10 bases, with 8 bases between. Germline CDR1 and CDR2: SEHNR and FQNEAQ (reference sequence).

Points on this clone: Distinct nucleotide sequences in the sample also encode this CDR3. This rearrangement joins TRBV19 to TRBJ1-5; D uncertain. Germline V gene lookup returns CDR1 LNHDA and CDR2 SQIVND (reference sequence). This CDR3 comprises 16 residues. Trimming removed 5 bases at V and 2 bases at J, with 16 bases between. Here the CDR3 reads CASSSRTGRGNQPQHF. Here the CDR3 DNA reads TGTGCCAGTAGTTCAAGGACGGGAAGGGGCAATCAGCCCCAGCATTTT.

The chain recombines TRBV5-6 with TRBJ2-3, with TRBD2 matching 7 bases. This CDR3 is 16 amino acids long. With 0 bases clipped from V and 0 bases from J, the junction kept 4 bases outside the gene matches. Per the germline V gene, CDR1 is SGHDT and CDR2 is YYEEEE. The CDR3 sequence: CASSLALAESTDTQYF. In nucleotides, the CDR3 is TGTGCCAGCAGCTTGGCCCTAGCGGAGAGCACAGATACGCAGTATTTT.

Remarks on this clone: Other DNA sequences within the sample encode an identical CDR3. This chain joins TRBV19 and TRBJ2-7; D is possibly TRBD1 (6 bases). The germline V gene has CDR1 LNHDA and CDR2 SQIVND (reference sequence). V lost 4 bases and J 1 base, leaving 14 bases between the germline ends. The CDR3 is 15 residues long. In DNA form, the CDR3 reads TGTGCCAGTAGTACTCGTCCGGGACAATCCTACGAGCAGTACTTC. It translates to CASSTRPGQSYEQYF.

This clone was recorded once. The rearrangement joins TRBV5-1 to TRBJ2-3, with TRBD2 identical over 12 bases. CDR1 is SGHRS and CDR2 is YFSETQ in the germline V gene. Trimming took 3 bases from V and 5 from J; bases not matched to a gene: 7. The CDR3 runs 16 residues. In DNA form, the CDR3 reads TGCGCCAGCAGCTCCTGGACTAGCGGGAAGGGAGATACGCAGTATTTT. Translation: CASSSWTSGKGDTQYF.

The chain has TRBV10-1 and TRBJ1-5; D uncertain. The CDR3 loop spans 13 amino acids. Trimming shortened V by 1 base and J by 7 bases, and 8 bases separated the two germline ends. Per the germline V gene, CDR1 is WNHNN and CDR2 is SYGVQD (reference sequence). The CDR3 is CASSEYGGQPQHF. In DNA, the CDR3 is TGCGCCAGCAGTGAGTATGGCGGGCAGCCCCAGCATTTT.

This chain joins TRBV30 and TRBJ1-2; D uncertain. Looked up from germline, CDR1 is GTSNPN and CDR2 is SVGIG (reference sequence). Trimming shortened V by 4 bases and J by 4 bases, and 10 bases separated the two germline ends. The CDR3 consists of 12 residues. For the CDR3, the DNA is TGTGCCTGGACATCCGGGTCCTATGGCTACACCTTC. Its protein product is CAWTSGSYGYTF.

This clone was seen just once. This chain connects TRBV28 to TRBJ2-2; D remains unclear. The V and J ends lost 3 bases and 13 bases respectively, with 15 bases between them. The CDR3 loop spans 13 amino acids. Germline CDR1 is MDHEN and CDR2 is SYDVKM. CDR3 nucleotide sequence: TGTGCCAGCAGTTTTCTTCGGTCATCTGGGCTGTTTTTT. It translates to CASSFLRSSGLFF.

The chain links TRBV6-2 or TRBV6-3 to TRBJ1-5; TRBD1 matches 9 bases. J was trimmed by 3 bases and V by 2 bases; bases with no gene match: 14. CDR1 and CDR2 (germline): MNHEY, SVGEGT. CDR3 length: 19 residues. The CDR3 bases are TGTGCCAGCAGTTACAGTTTGACAGGGGGACCTAGGGACAATCAGCCCCAGCATTTT. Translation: CASSYSLTGGPRDNQPQHF.

The CDR3 spells CASSLVLLQETQYF. The CDR3 DNA follows: TGCGCCAGCAGCTTGGTACTACTCCAAGAGACCCAGTACTTC. This rearrangement joins TRBV5-1 to TRBJ2-5; D remains unclear. The CDR3 has 14 amino acids. CDR1 is SGHRS and CDR2 is YFSETQ in the germline V gene. Trimming cost V 0 bases and J 1 base, with 7 bases left between them.

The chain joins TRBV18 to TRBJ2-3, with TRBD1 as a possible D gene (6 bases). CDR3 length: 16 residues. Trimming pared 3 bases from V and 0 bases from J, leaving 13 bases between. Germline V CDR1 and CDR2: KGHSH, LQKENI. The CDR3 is CASSPAGGLSTDTQYF. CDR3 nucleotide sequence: TGTGCCAGCTCACCTGCTGGGGGCTTAAGCACAGATACGCAGTATTTT.

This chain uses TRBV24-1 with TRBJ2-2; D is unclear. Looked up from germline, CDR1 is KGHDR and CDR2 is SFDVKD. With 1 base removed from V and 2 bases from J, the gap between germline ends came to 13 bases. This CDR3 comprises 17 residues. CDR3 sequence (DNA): TGTGCCACCAGTGATTTTTCCGGGTTTCTCAACACCGGGGAGCTGTTTTTT. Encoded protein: CATSDFSGFLNTGELFF.

CDR3 DNA sequence: TGTGCCAGCAGTTACGGGAGGGGGGGCTTAATGAACGAGCAGTACTTC. Residues: CASSYGRGGLMNEQYF. The chain employs TRBV6-6 and TRBJ2-7; possibly TRBD2 for D (7 bases). The germline gives CDR1 MNHNY, CDR2 SVGAGI (reference sequence). This CDR3 is 16 amino acids long. V was trimmed by 2 bases and J by 5 bases, leaving 19 bases between them.

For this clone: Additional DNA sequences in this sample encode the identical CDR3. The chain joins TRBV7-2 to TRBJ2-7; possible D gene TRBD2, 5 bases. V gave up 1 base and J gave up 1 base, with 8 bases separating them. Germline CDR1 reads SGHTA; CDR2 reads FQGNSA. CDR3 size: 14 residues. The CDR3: CASSLGTGSYEQYF. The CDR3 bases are TGTGCCAGCAGCTTAGGTACGGGATCCTACGAGCAGTACTTC.

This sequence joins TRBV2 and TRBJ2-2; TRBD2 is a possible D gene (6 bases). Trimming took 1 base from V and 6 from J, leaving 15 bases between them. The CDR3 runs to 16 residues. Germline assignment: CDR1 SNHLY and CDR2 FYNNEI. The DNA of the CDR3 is TGTGCCAGCAGTGAAGGCAGGACTATCAACGCCGGGGAGCTGTTTTTT. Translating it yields CASSEGRTINAGELFF.

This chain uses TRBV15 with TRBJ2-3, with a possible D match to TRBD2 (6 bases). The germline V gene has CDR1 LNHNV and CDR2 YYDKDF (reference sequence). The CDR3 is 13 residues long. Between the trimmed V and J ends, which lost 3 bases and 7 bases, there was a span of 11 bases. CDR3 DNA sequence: TGTGCCACCAGCAGGTTGGGGGGATATACGCAGTATTTT. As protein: CATSRLGGYTQYF.

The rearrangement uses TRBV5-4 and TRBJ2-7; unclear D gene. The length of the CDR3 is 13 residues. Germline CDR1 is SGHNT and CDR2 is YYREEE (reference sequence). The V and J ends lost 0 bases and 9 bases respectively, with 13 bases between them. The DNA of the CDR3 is TGTGCCAGCAGCTTGGCCGGTCCTGAGGCGCAGTACTTC. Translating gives CASSLAGPEAQYF.

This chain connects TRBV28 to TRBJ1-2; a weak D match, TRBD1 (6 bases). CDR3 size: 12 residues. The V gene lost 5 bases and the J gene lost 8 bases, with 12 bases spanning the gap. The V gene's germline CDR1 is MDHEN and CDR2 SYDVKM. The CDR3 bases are TGTGCCAGCAGTACAGGGTTTGGGGGCTACACCTTC. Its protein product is CASSTGFGGYTF.

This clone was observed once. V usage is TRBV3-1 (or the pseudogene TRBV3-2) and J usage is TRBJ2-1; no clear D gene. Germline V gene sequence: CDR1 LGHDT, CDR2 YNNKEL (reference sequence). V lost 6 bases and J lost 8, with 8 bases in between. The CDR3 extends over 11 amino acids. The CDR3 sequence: CASSLGDEQFF. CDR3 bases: TGTGCCAGCAGTCTCGGAGATGAGCAGTTCTTC.

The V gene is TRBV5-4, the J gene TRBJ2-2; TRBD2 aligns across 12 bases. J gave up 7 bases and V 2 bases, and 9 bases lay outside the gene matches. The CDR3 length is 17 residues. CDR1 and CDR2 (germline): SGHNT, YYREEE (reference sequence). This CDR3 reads CASSFPGLAGVGGELFF. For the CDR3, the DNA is TGTGCCAGCAGCTTTCCGGGACTAGCGGGTGTTGGCGGGGAGCTGTTTTTT.

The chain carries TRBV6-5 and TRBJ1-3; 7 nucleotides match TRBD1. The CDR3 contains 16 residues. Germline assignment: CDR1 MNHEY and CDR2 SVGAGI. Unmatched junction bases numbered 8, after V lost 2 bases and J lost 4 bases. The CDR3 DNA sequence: TGTGCCAGCAGTTACCAGGGGGACAGCCTGGGAAACACCATATATTTT. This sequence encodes CASSYQGDSLGNTIYF.

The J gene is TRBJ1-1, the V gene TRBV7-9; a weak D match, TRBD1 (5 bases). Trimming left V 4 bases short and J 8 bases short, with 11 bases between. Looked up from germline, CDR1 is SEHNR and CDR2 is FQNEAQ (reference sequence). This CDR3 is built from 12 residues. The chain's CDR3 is CASSSDTLEAFF. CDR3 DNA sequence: TGTGCCAGCAGCTCGGACACCCTAGAAGCTTTCTTT. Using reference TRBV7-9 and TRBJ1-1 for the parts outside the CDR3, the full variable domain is DTGVSQNPRHKITKRGQNVTFRCDPISEHNRLYWYRQTLGQGPEFLTYFQNEAQLEKSRLLSDRFSAERPKGSFSTLEIQRTEQGDSAMYLCASSSDTLEAFFGQGTRLTVV.

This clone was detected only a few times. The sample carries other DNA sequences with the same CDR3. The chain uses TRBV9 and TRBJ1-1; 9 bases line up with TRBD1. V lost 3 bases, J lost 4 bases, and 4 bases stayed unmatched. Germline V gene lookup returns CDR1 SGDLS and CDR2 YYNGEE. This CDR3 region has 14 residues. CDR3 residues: CASSAGQGGTEAFF. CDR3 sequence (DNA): TGTGCCAGCAGCGCGGGACAGGGAGGCACTGAAGCTTTCTTT. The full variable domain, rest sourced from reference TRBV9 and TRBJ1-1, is DSGVTQTPKHLITATGQRVTLRCSPRSGDLSVYWYQQSLDQGLQFLIQYYNGEERAKGNILERFSAQQFPDLHSELNLSSLELGDSALYFCASSAGQGGTEAFFGQGTRLTVV.

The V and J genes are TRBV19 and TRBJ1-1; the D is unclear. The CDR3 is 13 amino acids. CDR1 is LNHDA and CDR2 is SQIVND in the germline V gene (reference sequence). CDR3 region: CGSSEDTNTEAFF. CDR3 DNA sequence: TGTGGCAGCTCCGAAGACACGAACACTGAAGCTTTCTTT. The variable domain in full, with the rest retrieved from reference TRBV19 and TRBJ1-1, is DGGITQSPKYLFRKEGQNVTLSCEQNLNHDAMYWYRQDPGQGLRLIYYSQIVNDFQKGDIAEGYSVSREKKESFPLTVTSAQKNPTAFYLCGSSEDTNTEAFFGQGTRLTVV.